This is a list of T cell receptor beta chains from one sample in a study of T cells in Graves' hyperthyroidism and ophthalmopathy. TCRdb reprocessed the multiplex PCR reads with MiXCR, giving one entry per CDR3 protein. This repertoire shows about 560,000 distinct CDR3 sequences, 16% found once; its top ten account for around a sixth. The sequenced sample consisted of blood. The receptor source for this set is a woman aged 18 to 35 with Graves' hyperthyroidism. Each CDR3 is given with its conserved first and last residue. The D gene is left open where the match is weak. Size is stated for part of the rows, as once, few or many counts, or as a class when the clone is expanded.

clone size: few
D gene: .
J gene: TRBJ1-4
V gene: TRBV5-5
CDR3 protein: CASSPGPKVANEKLFF
CDR3 DNA: TGTGCCAGCAGCCCGGGACCGAAAGTAGCTAATGAAAAACTGTTTTTT

clone size: many
D gene: .
J gene: TRBJ1-2
V gene: TRBV12-3/TRBV12-4
CDR3 protein: CASSFGRYGYTF
CDR3 DNA: TGTGCCAGCAGTTTTGGACGATATGGCTACACCTTC

clone size: few
D gene: TRBD2
J gene: TRBJ2-2
V gene: TRBV11-2
CDR3 protein: CASSLDPRTSGGDKNTGELFF
CDR3 DNA: TGTGCCAGCAGCTTAGATCCCCGGACTAGCGGGGGAGACAAGAACACCGGGGAGCTGTTTTTT

clone size: .
D gene: TRBD2
J gene: TRBJ2-2
V gene: TRBV5-4
CDR3 protein: CASSTGLAGVQAGELFF
CDR3 DNA: TGTGCCAGCAGCACTGGACTAGCGGGAGTACAAGCCGGGGAGCTGTTTTTT

clone size: many
D gene: .
J gene: TRBJ1-6
V gene: TRBV7-3
CDR3 protein: CASSRRGRGGDNSPLHF
CDR3 DNA: TGTGCCAGCAGCCGTCGGGGCAGGGGAGGGGATAATTCACCCCTCCACTTT

clone size: many
D gene: TRBD2
J gene: TRBJ2-3
V gene: TRBV7-8
CDR3 protein: CASSARLREGTDTQYF
CDR3 DNA: TGTGCCAGCAGCGCCAGGCTTCGGGAGGGCACAGATACGCAGTATTTT

clone size: .
D gene: .
J gene: TRBJ1-5
V gene: TRBV7-9
CDR3 protein: CASSLMGGDQPQHF
CDR3 DNA: TGTGCCAGCAGCTTGATGGGGGGGGATCAGCCCCAGCATTTT

clone size: .
D gene: .
J gene: TRBJ1-6
V gene: TRBV2
CDR3 protein: CASTFSPNNSPLHF
CDR3 DNA: TGTGCCAGCACCTTCAGTCCTAATAATTCACCCCTCCACTTT

clone size: .
D gene: TRBD2
J gene: TRBJ2-5
V gene: TRBV10-3
CDR3 protein: CAISDPGTSGGPETQYF
CDR3 DNA: TGTGCCATCAGTGACCCTGGGACTAGCGGGGGGCCAGAGACCCAGTACTTC

clone size: many
D gene: .
J gene: TRBJ1-1
V gene: TRBV20-1
CDR3 protein: CSAREWDTEAFF
CDR3 DNA: TGCAGTGCTAGAGAATGGGACACTGAAGCTTTCTTT

clone size: .
D gene: .
J gene: TRBJ2-2
V gene: TRBV7-9
CDR3 protein: CASSLRGGATNTGELFF
CDR3 DNA: TGTGCCAGCAGCTTAAGGGGTGGGGCGACGAACACCGGGGAGCTGTTTTTT

clone size: .
D gene: .
J gene: TRBJ1-2
V gene: TRBV6-5
CDR3 protein: CASSYSGTEYGYTF
CDR3 DNA: TGTGCCAGCAGTTACTCGGGGACGGAGTATGGCTACACCTTC

clone size: many
D gene: .
J gene: TRBJ2-5
V gene: TRBV30
CDR3 protein: CAWSNPGTGAETQYF
CDR3 DNA: TGTGCCTGGAGTAATCCAGGGACGGGCGCAGAGACCCAGTACTTC

clone size: many
D gene: .
J gene: TRBJ2-1
V gene: TRBV3-1
CDR3 protein: CASSLMIRGGYNEQFF
CDR3 DNA: TGTGCCAGCAGCCTAATGATCAGAGGCGGTTACAATGAGCAGTTCTTC

clone size: few
D gene: TRBD2
J gene: TRBJ2-2
V gene: TRBV19
CDR3 protein: CASKAAGGSTGELFF
CDR3 DNA: TGTGCCAGTAAGGCAGCGGGAGGTAGCACCGGGGAGCTGTTTTTT

clone size: few
D gene: .
J gene: TRBJ1-2
V gene: TRBV4-3
CDR3 protein: CASSQARGSYGYTF
CDR3 DNA: TGCGCCAGCAGCCAAGCAAGGGGATCCTATGGCTACACCTTC

clone size: few
D gene: .
J gene: TRBJ1-4
V gene: TRBV6-1
CDR3 protein: CASSEDAGFEKLFF
CDR3 DNA: TGTGCCAGCAGTGAAGATGCTGGGTTCGAAAAACTGTTTTTT

clone size: few
D gene: TRBD1
J gene: TRBJ1-4
V gene: TRBV7-9
CDR3 protein: CASSPRPADRGLAEKLFF
CDR3 DNA: TGTGCCAGCAGCCCTAGACCCGCGGACAGGGGGCTTGCTGAAAAACTGTTTTTT

clone size: many
D gene: .
J gene: TRBJ1-2
V gene: TRBV12-5
CDR3 protein: CASGRMGPRRVLGYTF
CDR3 DNA: TGTGCTAGTGGTAGGATGGGGCCGCGGCGAGTTCTTGGCTACACCTTC

clone size: .
D gene: .
J gene: TRBJ2-1
V gene: TRBV7-2
CDR3 protein: CASSLLLAGPPYNEQFF
CDR3 DNA: TGTGCCAGCAGCTTATTGTTGGCGGGACCCCCATACAATGAGCAGTTCTTC

clone size: many
D gene: .
J gene: TRBJ2-3
V gene: TRBV30
CDR3 protein: CACRLDLGTDTQYF
CDR3 DNA: TGTGCCTGCCGACTAGATCTAGGCACAGATACGCAGTATTTT

clone size: .
D gene: .
J gene: TRBJ1-2
V gene: TRBV19
CDR3 protein: CASSISPPYGYTF
CDR3 DNA: TGTGCCAGTAGTATATCCCCCCCCTATGGCTACACCTTC

clone size: many
D gene: TRBD1
J gene: TRBJ2-7
V gene: TRBV6-1
CDR3 protein: CASSEPGTGAYEQYF
CDR3 DNA: TGTGCCAGCAGTGAACCCGGGACAGGCGCCTACGAGCAGTACTTC

clone size: .
D gene: .
J gene: TRBJ1-6
V gene: TRBV7-9
CDR3 protein: CASSSPRGSPLHF
CDR3 DNA: TGTGCCAGCAGCTCACCTAGAGGTTCACCCCTCCACTTT

clone size: many
D gene: .
J gene: TRBJ2-1
V gene: TRBV2
CDR3 protein: CASSVQSLRGNEQFF
CDR3 DNA: TGTGCCAGCAGCGTCCAATCACTCCGGGGCAATGAGCAGTTCTTC

clone size: .
D gene: TRBD1
J gene: TRBJ2-2
V gene: TRBV6-1
CDR3 protein: CASRPGQVNTGELFF
CDR3 DNA: TGTGCCAGCAGACCCGGACAGGTCAACACCGGGGAGCTGTTTTTT

clone size: few
D gene: .
J gene: TRBJ2-1
V gene: TRBV18
CDR3 protein: CASSLKIGAEERVQFF
CDR3 DNA: TGTGCCAGCTCACTCAAGATAGGGGCGGAGGAGCGTGTGCAGTTCTTC

clone size: once
D gene: .
J gene: TRBJ1-1
V gene: TRBV6-5
CDR3 protein: CASSWGKETEAFF
CDR3 DNA: TGTGCCAGCAGTTGGGGCAAGGAGACTGAAGCTTTCTTT

clone size: many
D gene: TRBD2
J gene: TRBJ2-4
V gene: TRBV2
CDR3 protein: CASSDKGWGGKNIQYF
CDR3 DNA: TGTGCCAGCAGTGATAAGGGGTGGGGGGGTAAAAACATTCAGTACTTC

clone size: .
D gene: .
J gene: TRBJ1-5
V gene: TRBV12-3/TRBV12-4
CDR3 protein: CASSLGQARNQPQHF
CDR3 DNA: TGTGCCAGCAGTTTAGGACAGGCTCGCAATCAGCCCCAGCATTTT

clone size: few
D gene: .
J gene: TRBJ2-5
V gene: TRBV3-1
CDR3 protein: CASSQSRGGAHTRETQYF
CDR3 DNA: TGTGCCAGCAGCCAATCCCGAGGGGGGGCCCATACCCGTGAGACCCAGTACTTC

clone size: many
D gene: .
J gene: TRBJ2-3
V gene: TRBV7-2
CDR3 protein: CASSFLSGGNTDTQYF
CDR3 DNA: TGTGCCAGCAGCTTCCTTTCTGGAGGGAACACAGATACGCAGTATTTT

clone size: many
D gene: TRBD2
J gene: TRBJ2-7
V gene: TRBV7-9
CDR3 protein: CASMISGDTSEQYF
CDR3 DNA: TGTGCCAGCATGATAAGCGGGGATACTAGCGAGCAGTACTTC

clone size: few
D gene: TRBD1
J gene: TRBJ1-2
V gene: TRBV15
CDR3 protein: CATSRGGQGAEVYGYTF
CDR3 DNA: TGTGCCACCAGCAGGGGGGGACAGGGGGCGGAAGTCTATGGCTACACCTTC

clone size: .
D gene: .
J gene: TRBJ1-2
V gene: TRBV5-1
CDR3 protein: CASSLTDSRYGYTF
CDR3 DNA: TGCGCCAGCAGCCTTACGGACAGTCGCTATGGCTACACCTTC

clone size: many
D gene: .
J gene: TRBJ1-4
V gene: TRBV7-3
CDR3 protein: CASSLLSTPRGKLFF
CDR3 DNA: TGTGCCAGCAGCTTATTGAGTACGCCCCGAGGAAAACTGTTTTTT

clone size: .
D gene: .
J gene: TRBJ2-1
V gene: TRBV5-4
CDR3 protein: CASSGVKRDSKNEQFF
CDR3 DNA: TGTGCCAGCAGCGGGGTTAAACGGGATTCGAAGAATGAGCAGTTCTTC

clone size: .
D gene: .
J gene: TRBJ1-2
V gene: TRBV25-1
CDR3 protein: CASSESGWGFGYTF
CDR3 DNA: TGTGCCAGCAGTGAATCAGGGTGGGGGTTTGGCTACACCTTC

clone size: few
D gene: TRBD1
J gene: TRBJ1-5
V gene: TRBV2
CDR3 protein: CASSEAGQGVLWDQPQHF
CDR3 DNA: TGTGCCAGCAGTGAGGCTGGACAGGGAGTCCTATGGGATCAGCCCCAGCATTTT

clone size: many
D gene: TRBD1
J gene: TRBJ2-7
V gene: TRBV7-8
CDR3 protein: CASSPSGTAYEQYF
CDR3 DNA: TGTGCCAGCAGCCCTTCCGGGACAGCCTACGAGCAGTACTTC

clone size: few
D gene: .
J gene: TRBJ1-5
V gene: TRBV20-1
CDR3 protein: CSASRGLLDQPQHF
CDR3 DNA: TGCAGTGCTAGTCGGGGATTACTTGATCAGCCCCAGCATTTT

clone size: many
D gene: .
J gene: TRBJ2-7
V gene: TRBV6-1
CDR3 protein: CASSYDNNYEQYF
CDR3 DNA: TGTGCCAGCAGTTACGACAACAACTACGAGCAGTACTTC

clone size: .
D gene: .
J gene: TRBJ1-5
V gene: TRBV6-1
CDR3 protein: CASSEAPEYSNQPQHF
CDR3 DNA: TGTGCCAGCAGTGAAGCGCCCGAATATAGCAATCAGCCCCAGCATTTT

clone size: .
D gene: .
J gene: TRBJ1-5
V gene: TRBV5-6
CDR3 protein: CASPFGHLGNQPQHF
CDR3 DNA: TGTGCCAGCCCTTTTGGACACTTGGGCAATCAGCCCCAGCATTTT

clone size: .
D gene: .
J gene: TRBJ2-7
V gene: TRBV27
CDR3 protein: CASSPFSASYEQYF
CDR3 DNA: TGTGCCAGCAGCCCTTTTTCCGCATCCTACGAGCAGTACTTC

clone size: once
D gene: TRBD2
J gene: TRBJ2-2
V gene: TRBV9
CDR3 protein: CASSQSGGGLTGELFF
CDR3 DNA: TGTGCCAGCAGCCAAAGCGGGGGGGGACTGACCGGGGAGCTGTTTTTT

clone size: few
D gene: .
J gene: TRBJ1-2
V gene: TRBV6-2/TRBV6-3
CDR3 protein: CASSYSYYGYTF
CDR3 DNA: TGTGCCAGCAGTTACTCGTACTATGGCTACACCTTC

clone size: .
D gene: TRBD1
J gene: TRBJ2-2
V gene: TRBV4-1
CDR3 protein: CASSTPGGTNTGELFF
CDR3 DNA: TGCGCCAGCAGCACCCCAGGGGGTACGAACACCGGGGAGCTGTTTTTT

clone size: few
D gene: TRBD2
J gene: TRBJ2-5
V gene: TRBV15
CDR3 protein: CATSSSLAEQETQYF
CDR3 DNA: TGTGCCACCAGCAGCAGTCTAGCGGAGCAAGAGACCCAGTACTTC

clone size: .
D gene: TRBD2
J gene: TRBJ2-5
V gene: TRBV20-1
CDR3 protein: CSAQLAGYQETQYF
CDR3 DNA: TGCAGTGCGCAACTAGCGGGGTACCAAGAGACCCAGTACTTC

clone size: .
D gene: .
J gene: TRBJ2-2
V gene: TRBV2
CDR3 protein: CARGNTGELFF
CDR3 DNA: TGTGCCAGGGGGAACACCGGGGAGCTGTTTTTT